This TCR beta chain stems from a study of T cell changes during pregnancy in multiple sclerosis. Clones were read by immunoSEQ multiplex PCR, and TCRdb kept only the in-frame ones, dropping some. The table has around 100,000 clones, over 80% seen once. V was cut by 8 bases and J by 5 bases, with 12 bases left in between. This CDR3 region has 11 residues. From germline, CDR1 is SQVTM and CDR2 ANQGSEA. In this sample, this clone turned up once. The receptor comes from a female donor with multiple sclerosis, enrolled in a pregnancy study. This material consisted of peripheral blood, taken after pregnancy. The J gene is TRBJ1-2, the V gene TRBV29-1, with D unresolved. The CDR3, as DNA: TGCAGCCTTGGGTCGGGTTATGGCTACACCTTC. Protein sequence: CSLGSGYGYTF.